Below are 14 T cell receptor beta chains sequenced from a single sample in a study of blood T cell repertoires in COVID-19. Data came from immunoSEQ multiplex PCR; TCRdb stores just in-frame clones and leaves some out. In the table there are a few hundred thousand clones, around nine tenths of which are singletons. The sample taken for sequencing was peripheral blood. The receptors here all came from a woman in her forties who had recovered from COVID-19.

This chain links TRBV9 with TRBJ2-5, with 7 bases aligning to TRBD2. The CDR3 extends over 14 amino acids. In germline, CDR1 is SGDLS, CDR2 YYNGEE. Trimming cost V 2 bases and J 3 bases; bases outside gene matches: 4. The CDR3 spells CASSVAGAKETQYF. The CDR3, as DNA: TGTGCCAGCAGCGTGGCGGGAGCCAAAGAGACCCAGTACTTC.

This clone occurred once. The CDR3 bases are TGTGCCAGTAGCCTCAGGGTAGGGGCCTACGAGCAGTACTTC. Translating gives CASSLRVGAYEQYF. This chain connects TRBV19 to TRBJ2-7; tentative D call: TRBD1 (5 bases). V was trimmed by 6 bases and J by 2 bases, leaving 14 bases between them. Looked up from germline, CDR1 is LNHDA and CDR2 is SQIVND (reference sequence). CDR3 length: 14 residues.

The chain links TRBV6-5 to TRBJ1-1; a possible D gene is TRBD1 (5 bases). Germline V gives CDR1 MNHEY, CDR2 SVGAGI. Trimming cost V 6 bases and J 1 base, with 12 bases left between them. There are 14 residues in the CDR3. The CDR3 coding sequence is TGTGCCAGCAGCCACGGACACCCGAACACTGAAGCTTTCTTT. This sequence encodes CASSHGHPNTEAFF.

CDR3 residues: CASSPTVTQETQYF. The CDR3 coding sequence is TGTGCCAGCTCACCGACAGTGACCCAAGAGACCCAGTACTTC. The chain recombines TRBV18 with TRBJ2-5; D might be TRBD1 (5 bases). Trimming removed 3 bases from V and 1 base from J, with 9 bases in between. This CDR3 spans 14 amino acids. CDR1 and CDR2 (germline): KGHSH, LQKENI.

This clone was recorded only once. The chain employs TRBV6-2 or TRBV6-3 and TRBJ2-1, with D maybe TRBD2 (7 bases). The CDR3 loop spans 17 amino acids. Germline V lookup: CDR1 MNHEY, CDR2 SVGEGT. V was clipped by 5 bases and J by 3 bases, with 20 bases between them. The CDR3 sequence is CASSPAWGGRNYNEQFF. The CDR3 coding sequence is TGTGCCAGCAGTCCAGCTTGGGGGGGGCGAAACTACAATGAGCAGTTCTTC.

The chain joins TRBV10-3 to TRBJ1-6; TRBD1 is a possible D gene (6 bases). CDR3 length: 13 residues. From germline, CDR1 is ENHRY and CDR2 SYGVKD. V was pared by 10 bases and J by 8 bases, with 15 bases between. This CDR3 is CATAGVIDSPLHF. In DNA, the CDR3 is TGTGCCACCGCAGGGGTGATCGATTCACCCCTCCACTTT.

The chain combines TRBV21-1 with TRBJ1-5. TRBV21-1 is a pseudogene. The CDR3 extends over 15 amino acids. The DNA for the CDR3 is TGTGCCAGCAGCAAACGGTGGTTAAACAATCAGCCCCAGCATTTT. Translated, it gives CASSKRWLNNQPQHF.

The chain links TRBV3-1 (or the pseudogene TRBV3-2) to TRBJ2-7, with 14 nucleotides matching TRBD2. The CDR3 totals 16 residues. Germline CDR1 LGHDT, CDR2 YNNKEL (reference sequence). J lost 5 bases, V lost 4 bases, and 7 bases had no gene match. The DNA of the CDR3 is TGTGCCAGCAGCCCCCCCAGACTAGCGGGAGGGGACGAGCAGTACTTC. Translating it yields CASSPPRLAGGDEQYF.

This sequence joins TRBV19 and TRBJ2-3; tentatively, D is TRBD2 (5 bases). Deletions cut 1 base from V and 5 bases from J, with 13 bases between. This CDR3 is 15 amino acids long. Germline CDR1 reads LNHDA; CDR2 reads SQIVND (reference sequence). This chain's CDR3 is CASSIGAATRDTQYF. DNA of the CDR3: TGTGCCAGTAGTATAGGGGCGGCCACTAGAGATACGCAGTATTTT.

This clone was found once. V and J are TRBV27 and TRBJ2-5; 11 nucleotides agree with TRBD2. Trimming took 5 bases from V and 5 from J; bases not matched to a gene: 4. Looked up from germline, CDR1 is MNHEY and CDR2 is SMNVEV (reference sequence). The CDR3 extends over 14 amino acids. The CDR3 here is CASSHIAGGETQYF. The CDR3 coding sequence is TGTGCCAGCAGTCACATAGCGGGGGGGGAGACCCAGTACTTC.

V gene TRBV27 combines with J gene TRBJ2-3; 7 nucleotides agree with TRBD2. The CDR3 has 16 amino acids. V was pared by 5 bases and J by 7 bases, with 15 bases of the junction left unmatched. Germline CDR1 MNHEY, CDR2 SMNVEV (reference sequence). CDR3 sequence (DNA): TGTGCCAGCAGTCCCGTTGAGGGAGGGTCACGAAATACGCAGTATTTT. It is translated as CASSPVEGGSRNTQYF.

This chain links TRBV11-3 with TRBJ1-1; D is ambiguous. This CDR3 contains 15 residues. Trimming took 5 bases from V and 3 from J, leaving 16 bases between them. Germline V CDR1 and CDR2: SGHNT, YENEEA. The CDR3 DNA sequence: TGTGCCAGCAGCCTTCGGGGAACGGGCTACACTGAAGCTTTCTTT. As protein: CASSLRGTGYTEAFF. Supplemented by reference TRBV11-3 and TRBJ1-1, the full variable domain reads EAGVVQSPRYKIIEKKQPVAFWCNPISGHNTLYWYLQNLGQGPELLIRYENEEAVDDSQLPKDRFSAERLKGVDSTLKIQPAELGDSAVYLCASSLRGTGYTEAFFGQGTRLTVV.

V and J are TRBV5-4 and TRBJ1-2, with TRBD1 identical over 12 bases. The trim removed 5 bases at V and 4 bases at J, leaving 6 bases unmatched. CDR3 size: 15 residues. Germline CDR1 reads SGHNT; CDR2 reads YYREEE (reference sequence). In DNA, the CDR3 is TGTGCCAGCAGGTTAGGGACAGGGGGCGCCTATGGCTACACCTTC. Translation gives CASRLGTGGAYGYTF.

This clone came up a few times. CDR3 protein: CASSPGGRRAPGELFF. CDR3 nucleotide sequence: TGTGCCAGCAGCCCCGGCGGGCGCCGTGCCCCCGGGGAGCTGTTTTTT. The V gene is TRBV5-4, the J gene TRBJ2-2; tentatively, D is TRBD2 (5 bases). The V end was cut by 4 bases, the J end by 6 bases, with 19 bases between. Per germline, CDR1 SGHNT and CDR2 YYREEE (reference sequence). This CDR3 spans 16 amino acids.